The rows below give T cell receptor beta chains drawn from one sample of a study of T cells in Graves' hyperthyroidism and ophthalmopathy. TCRdb re-derived calls from the multiplex PCR reads in MiXCR, one entry per CDR3 protein. The sample contains 500,000 or so distinct CDR3 sequences, roughly 15% of which appear only once. Sequencing was carried out using blood. The receptors come from a woman in her late teens or twenties with Graves' ophthalmopathy. The CDR3 runs from the conserved cysteine through the conserved F or W. Fields, in order: V gene, D gene, clone size, J gene, CDR3 DNA, CDR3 protein. D genes are given only for firm matches. Size is stated for part of the rows, as once, few or many counts, or as a class when the clone is expanded.

TRBV6-5	NA	NA	TRBJ1-5	TGTGCCAGCAGTTACTCGCGGGGTGAAGGCCGTCAGCCCCAGCATTTT	CASSYSRGEGRQPQHF
TRBV18	TRBD2	few	TRBJ2-2	TGTGCCAGCTCACCCCAATGGGGGGGAGACACCGGGGAGCTGTTTTTT	CASSPQWGGDTGELFF
TRBV7-9	TRBD1	NA	TRBJ2-7	TGTGCCAGCAGTCTAACAGGGGAAAGAACCTACGAGCAGTACTTC	CASSLTGERTYEQYF
TRBV15	NA	NA	TRBJ1-2	TGTGCCACCAGACCAACTACTAACTATGGCTACACCTTC	CATRPTTNYGYTF
TRBV30	TRBD1	many	TRBJ1-6	TGTGCTTTTGTTCAGGGGGATAATTCACCCCTCCACTTT	CAFVQGDNSPLHF
TRBV6-2/TRBV6-3	NA	many	TRBJ2-7	TGTGCCAGCAGTTACGCTGGAGGAAGCTCCTACGAGCAGTACTTC	CASSYAGGSSYEQYF
TRBV7-9	NA	NA	TRBJ2-5	TGTGCCAGCAGCTCTTCAGGAGCCGAGACCCAGTACTTC	CASSSSGAETQYF
TRBV7-2	TRBD2	NA	TRBJ2-3	TGTGCCAGCAGCTTAGCGCCGGCTAGCGGGAGCTCAGATACGCAGTATTTT	CASSLAPASGSSDTQYF
TRBV6-1	TRBD1	NA	TRBJ2-5	TGTGCCAGCAGGGACCTCCCCGGGACAGAAGAGACCCAGTACTTC	CASRDLPGTEETQYF
TRBV19	NA	once	TRBJ2-1	TGTGCCAGTAGTATCGGGCAGGGTGAGAACAATGAGCAGTTCTTC	CASSIGQGENNEQFF
TRBV29-1	NA	NA	TRBJ1-3	TGCAGCGTTGAGGGGCGCTCTGGAAACACCATATATTTT	CSVEGRSGNTIYF
TRBV30	TRBD2	many	TRBJ2-7	TGTGCCTGGAAGACACTAGCGGGTAAAAGAATGGGCTACGAGCAGTACTTC	CAWKTLAGKRMGYEQYF
TRBV5-1	NA	NA	TRBJ1-5	TGCGCCAGCAGTCTCCATCCAGGGGCGCGGAATCAGCCCCAGCATTTT	CASSLHPGARNQPQHF
TRBV7-9	NA	many	TRBJ2-5	TGTGCCAGCAGCTTATCTACGGGGTATGAGACCCAGTACTTC	CASSLSTGYETQYF
TRBV28	NA	many	TRBJ1-1	TGTGCCAGCAGTGGGCGGGGGCGCGTGGACACTGAAGCTTTCTTT	CASSGRGRVDTEAFF
TRBV30	NA	many	TRBJ1-2	TGTGCCTGGACTCCGGGTTTTAACTATGGCTACACCTTC	CAWTPGFNYGYTF
TRBV6-2/TRBV6-3	TRBD2	NA	TRBJ2-1	TGTGCCAGCAGCCCTGGCCTTACCTCTGGACTAGCGGGAGGGCCCTACAATGAGCAGTTCTTC	CASSPGLTSGLAGGPYNEQFF
TRBV10-3	NA	NA	TRBJ1-5	TGTGCCATCAGTAAGACACGTGATCAGCCCCAGCATTTT	CAISKTRDQPQHF
TRBV7-2	NA	NA	TRBJ1-3	TGTGCCAGCAGCTTAGAAGCCCCAGGGGTTGGTGGAAACACCATATATTTT	CASSLEAPGVGGNTIYF
TRBV12-5	TRBD1	few	TRBJ1-1	TGTGCTAGTGGTTTGGGCCACAGGGGACCTGAAGCTTTCTTT	CASGLGHRGPEAFF
TRBV5-1	TRBD2	NA	TRBJ2-3	TGCGCCAGCAGCTCAACGACTAGCGGGGGGAAAAGCACAGATACGCAGTATTTT	CASSSTTSGGKSTDTQYF
TRBV18	NA	few	TRBJ2-3	TGTGCCAGCTCACCCCCATCTGGGGATACGCAGTATTTT	CASSPPSGDTQYF
TRBV5-6	NA	many	TRBJ1-2	TGTGCCAGCAGCCCGGGACGGCGCGATGGCTACACCTTC	CASSPGRRDGYTF
TRBV3-1	TRBD2	many	TRBJ2-7	TGTGCCAGCAGCCCCCTACGCTTCCTGACTAGCGGGACCTACGAGCAGTACTTC	CASSPLRFLTSGTYEQYF
TRBV2	NA	many	TRBJ1-1	TGTGCCAGCAGGTCCACAGGATTGAACACTGAAGCTTTCTTT	CASRSTGLNTEAFF
TRBV20-1	NA	many	TRBJ2-7	TGCAGTGCTAGCCGGGCCTACGAGCAGTACTTC	CSASRAYEQYF
TRBV20-1	NA	many	TRBJ1-1	TGCAGTGCTAGGGAGGATACTGAAGCTTTCTTT	CSAREDTEAFF
TRBV20-1	TRBD2	few	TRBJ2-1	TGCAGTGCTAGAGATCCGAGCGGGAGTAGCCACAATGAGCAGTTCTTC	CSARDPSGSSHNEQFF
TRBV6-1	NA	few	TRBJ1-1	TGTGCCAGCAGTTTGATCGGACGGATCAGCACTGAAGCTTTCTTT	CASSLIGRISTEAFF
TRBV11-2	TRBD1	NA	TRBJ1-3	TGTGCCAGCAGCCGACAGGGGGCTTCTGGAAGCACCATATATTTT	CASSRQGASGSTIYF
TRBV4-1	TRBD2	few	TRBJ2-1	TGCGCCAGCAGCTACCCTAGCGGGAGGGCCGTAAACAATGAGCAGTTCTTC	CASSYPSGRAVNNEQFF
TRBV28	NA	many	TRBJ1-4	TGTGCCAGCGCGACCCTCGACCCACCGAAACTGTTTTTT	CASATLDPPKLFF
TRBV7-2	NA	many	TRBJ2-7	TGTGCCAGCAGCTTATCCCGGGTCGAGCAGTACTTC	CASSLSRVEQYF
TRBV11-2	NA	many	TRBJ1-1	TGTGCCAGCAGCCCATCGACGGGGGAGTACACTGAAGCTTTCTTT	CASSPSTGEYTEAFF
TRBV5-1	NA	many	TRBJ1-6	TGCGCCAGCAGCTGGACAGACTCTGCGCAAACCTATAATTCACCCCTCCACTTT	CASSWTDSAQTYNSPLHF
TRBV19	NA	NA	TRBJ2-1	TGTGCCTGCCACGGGACAAGGTACAATGAGCAGTTCTTC	CACHGTRYNEQFF
TRBV2	TRBD1	many	TRBJ1-5	TGTGCCAGCAAGACCGACAGGGGGTCGCCTCAGCCCCAGCATTTT	CASKTDRGSPQPQHF
TRBV7-2	NA	many	TRBJ2-1	TGTGCCAGCAGCTTAGGTGGGAGCCCGAGGGATGAGCAGTTCTTC	CASSLGGSPRDEQFF
TRBV29-1	TRBD1	few	TRBJ2-3	TGCAGCGCCACGGCCGGGACAGGGGGCACAGATACGCAGTATTTT	CSATAGTGGTDTQYF
TRBV6-2/TRBV6-3	NA	NA	TRBJ2-1	TGTGCCAGCAGTTACTCGAAACTGGATATCCACAATGAGCAGTTCTTC	CASSYSKLDIHNEQFF
TRBV5-1	TRBD2	many	TRBJ2-7	TGCGCCAGCAGCTTGGTTCCTAGCGGGGACGGGAACTACGAGCAGTACTTC	CASSLVPSGDGNYEQYF
TRBV7-2	NA	many	TRBJ2-7	TGTGCCAGCAGCCCTACAGGGTCCGTTGGGGGCGAGCAGTACTTC	CASSPTGSVGGEQYF
TRBV27	TRBD2	many	TRBJ2-2	TGTGCCAGCAGTCAAGGACTAGCTAGGGACACCGGGGAGCTGTTTTTT	CASSQGLARDTGELFF
TRBV19	TRBD2	NA	TRBJ2-1	TGTGCCAGTAGTATGGGGGGGACCTACAATGAGCAGTTCTTC	CASSMGGTYNEQFF
TRBV9	TRBD1	many	TRBJ2-1	TGTGCCAGCAGCGTCGTGGGGGGACAGGGGGCGAGGAATGAGCAGTTCTTC	CASSVVGGQGARNEQFF
TRBV6-2/TRBV6-3	TRBD1	NA	TRBJ2-3	TGTGCCAGCAGGCCAAGGGACAGGCACACAGATACGCAGTATTTT	CASRPRDRHTDTQYF
TRBV29-1	NA	many	TRBJ2-5	TGCAGCGTGGAGACAGGAGGAGAGACCCAGTACTTC	CSVETGGETQYF
TRBV9	NA	NA	TRBJ2-1	TGTGCCAGCAGCGTACCGAGACAGGGAGGCTACAATGAGCAGTTCTTC	CASSVPRQGGYNEQFF
TRBV10-3	NA	NA	TRBJ1-3	TGTGCCATCAGTGAGGCCGGATCTGGAAACACCATATATTTT	CAISEAGSGNTIYF
TRBV19	NA	few	TRBJ2-5	TGTGCCAGTAGTACCCGGTTGGGGGAGACCCAGTACTTC	CASSTRLGETQYF
TRBV7-2	TRBD2	many	TRBJ2-5	TGTGCCAGCAGCTTAGGAGGGACTAGCGGGAATGGGGAGACCCAGTACTTC	CASSLGGTSGNGETQYF
TRBV28	NA	many	TRBJ2-5	TGTGCCAGCAGTACCCCCTCCGGGCCCCGACGGGCCCAGTACTTC	CASSTPSGPRRAQYF
TRBV10-3	NA	many	TRBJ2-3	TGTGCCATCAGTGAGCCTGGTCAGAACACAGATACGCAGTATTTT	CAISEPGQNTDTQYF
TRBV5-4	NA	few	TRBJ2-4	TGTGCCAGCAGCTTAGCGAGGGGGGGGTCCAAAAACATTCAGTACTTC	CASSLARGGSKNIQYF
TRBV2	NA	NA	TRBJ2-7	TGTGCCAGCAGTGAAGCGTGGGGTGGTAGTCGAGTTTACGAGCAGTACTTC	CASSEAWGGSRVYEQYF
TRBV28	NA	NA	TRBJ1-2	TGTGCCAGCAGTTTATCGGACCACAACTATGGCTACACCTTC	CASSLSDHNYGYTF
TRBV27	TRBD1	few	TRBJ2-7	TGTGCCAGCAGTTTAACTTTAACAGGGGGCTACGAGCAGTACTTC	CASSLTLTGGYEQYF
TRBV4-3	TRBD1	few	TRBJ2-3	TGCGCCAGCAGCCAAGATCCTGACCAGGGGGCTACGCAGTATTTT	CASSQDPDQGATQYF
TRBV25-1	TRBD1	NA	TRBJ2-1	TGTGCCAGCAGTGAAGGGAAGACAGGGGCAGGGGTATACAATGAGCAGTTCTTC	CASSEGKTGAGVYNEQFF
TRBV20-1	TRBD2	NA	TRBJ2-1	TGCAGTGCTCCGAAAAACTTAGCGGGAGGTCTAGCCTGGGATGAGCAGTTCTTC	CSAPKNLAGGLAWDEQFF